The rows below give T cell receptor beta chains drawn from one sample of a study of OX40 agonist ivuxolimab in advanced cancers. The assay was immunoSEQ multiplex PCR, and TCRdb's table has in-frame clones only and misses some. The repertoire holds fewer than 85,000 clones, with 70% to 90% as singletons. This specimen consisted of CD4+ or CD8+ T cells sorted from blood, obtained in a trial of the OX40 agonist ivuxolimab. These TCRs come from an adult with an advanced solid tumor such as melanoma, head and neck, liver or kidney cancer. CDR3s include the opening cysteine and the closing phenylalanine or tryptophan. Fields, in order: D gene, J gene, V gene, clone size, CDR3 DNA, CDR3 protein. The D gene is left open where the match is weak. Clone size, where shown, is once, few, many, or a class for clones that have expanded.

d_gene: NA; j_gene: TRBJ2-5; v_gene: TRBV6-5; abundance: NA; CDR3nt: TGTGCCAGTACTTCCCGAGGGGTGGCGGAGACCCAGTACTTC; CDR3aa: CASTSRGVAETQYF
d_gene: TRBD1; j_gene: TRBJ1-1; v_gene: TRBV5-4; abundance: NA; CDR3nt: TGTGCCAGCAGCTTGGACCAGGGGGCAGCCCGTGAAGCTTTCTTT; CDR3aa: CASSLDQGAAREAFF
d_gene: NA; j_gene: TRBJ1-3; v_gene: TRBV18; abundance: NA; CDR3nt: TGTGCCAGCTCACGGACAGCCGGCACGGAAAACACCATATATTTT; CDR3aa: CASSRTAGTENTIYF
d_gene: TRBD2; j_gene: TRBJ2-1; v_gene: TRBV19; abundance: NA; CDR3nt: TGTGCCAGTAAATACCTAGCGGGAGGGATGGATGAGCAGTTCTTC; CDR3aa: CASKYLAGGMDEQFF
d_gene: NA; j_gene: TRBJ2-1; v_gene: TRBV18; abundance: once; CDR3nt: TGTGCCAGCTCACTCCTCGGGACCACTTACAATGAGCAGTTCTTC; CDR3aa: CASSLLGTTYNEQFF
d_gene: NA; j_gene: TRBJ2-2; v_gene: TRBV30; abundance: NA; CDR3nt: TGTGCCTGGAGTGCTCACAGGTCCGGGGAGCTGTTTTTT; CDR3aa: CAWSAHRSGELFF
d_gene: TRBD1; j_gene: TRBJ1-1; v_gene: TRBV6-1; abundance: NA; CDR3nt: TGTGCCAGCAGAGAGACAGGGGCCAGAACTGAAGCTTTCTTT; CDR3aa: CASRETGARTEAFF
d_gene: NA; j_gene: TRBJ2-2; v_gene: TRBV7-8; abundance: NA; CDR3nt: TGTGCCAGCAGCCTGGGACCGACCGGGGAGCTGTTTTTT; CDR3aa: CASSLGPTGELFF
d_gene: NA; j_gene: TRBJ2-3; v_gene: TRBV4-1; abundance: NA; CDR3nt: TGCGCCAGCAAAAAAGGTCCCTATCAAACAGATACGCAGTATTTT; CDR3aa: CASKKGPYQTDTQYF
d_gene: NA; j_gene: TRBJ2-2; v_gene: TRBV30; abundance: NA; CDR3nt: TGTGCCTGGACACAGGGTATCAACACCGGGGAGCTGTTTTTT; CDR3aa: CAWTQGINTGELFF
d_gene: TRBD1; j_gene: TRBJ1-2; v_gene: TRBV28; abundance: NA; CDR3nt: TGTGCCAGCGTAGGACAGGTTAACTATGGCTACACCTTC; CDR3aa: CASVGQVNYGYTF
d_gene: NA; j_gene: TRBJ1-1; v_gene: TRBV19; abundance: NA; CDR3nt: TGTGCCAGTAGTATCGGAGCGAACACTGAAGCTTTCTTT; CDR3aa: CASSIGANTEAFF
d_gene: NA; j_gene: TRBJ2-3; v_gene: TRBV19; abundance: NA; CDR3nt: TGTGCCAGTAGAGTGACAGATACGCAGTATTTT; CDR3aa: CASRVTDTQYF
d_gene: NA; j_gene: TRBJ1-1; v_gene: TRBV5-1; abundance: NA; CDR3nt: TGCGCCAGCAGCTTAACTTATTCGGGCGGGGACCTTGGGGGGAACACTGAAGCTTTCTTT; CDR3aa: CASSLTYSGGDLGGNTEAFF
d_gene: NA; j_gene: TRBJ1-2; v_gene: TRBV14; abundance: NA; CDR3nt: TGTGCCAGCAGCCCGACAGCGACATATGGCTACACCTTC; CDR3aa: CASSPTATYGYTF
d_gene: TRBD2; j_gene: TRBJ2-3; v_gene: TRBV27; abundance: NA; CDR3nt: TGTGCCAGCAGTTTGGTAGCGGGAGTGGCAGATACGCAGTATTTT; CDR3aa: CASSLVAGVADTQYF
d_gene: TRBD1; j_gene: TRBJ1-1; v_gene: TRBV7-9; abundance: NA; CDR3nt: TGTGCCAGCAGCCCAAGACAGGGGAACACTGAAGCTTTCTTT; CDR3aa: CASSPRQGNTEAFF
d_gene: NA; j_gene: TRBJ2-1; v_gene: TRBV21-1; abundance: NA; CDR3nt: TGTGCCAGCAGCAAAGACAGATACTACAATGAGCAGTTCTTC; CDR3aa: CASSKDRYYNEQFF
d_gene: NA; j_gene: TRBJ2-2; v_gene: TRBV9; abundance: NA; CDR3nt: TGTGCCAGCAGAGACAGGACGAACACCGGGGAGCTGTTTTTT; CDR3aa: CASRDRTNTGELFF
d_gene: NA; j_gene: TRBJ1-2; v_gene: TRBV7-2; abundance: NA; CDR3nt: TGTGCCACTACTCTTCCGGGACGGGGTAACTATGGCTACACCTTC; CDR3aa: CATTLPGRGNYGYTF
d_gene: NA; j_gene: TRBJ2-1; v_gene: TRBV5-4; abundance: NA; CDR3nt: TGTGCCAGCAGCTTGGGTGGGGGATGGGGGACTGAGCAGTTCTTC; CDR3aa: CASSLGGGWGTEQFF
d_gene: NA; j_gene: TRBJ2-4; v_gene: TRBV7-2; abundance: NA; CDR3nt: TGTGCCAGCAGCTTAGGACTTAAAAACATTCAGTACTTC; CDR3aa: CASSLGLKNIQYF
d_gene: NA; j_gene: TRBJ1-1; v_gene: TRBV5-6; abundance: NA; CDR3nt: TGTGCCAGCACCCAGGGGTTTCAGAACACTGAAGCTTTCTTT; CDR3aa: CASTQGFQNTEAFF
d_gene: TRBD1; j_gene: TRBJ1-4; v_gene: TRBV15; abundance: NA; CDR3nt: TGTGCCACCAGTCCAGACAGGGTCGGAAAACTGTTTTTT; CDR3aa: CATSPDRVGKLFF
d_gene: NA; j_gene: TRBJ1-5; v_gene: TRBV25-1; abundance: NA; CDR3nt: TGTGCCAGCAGTGACAGGAGCAATCAGCCCCAGCATTTT; CDR3aa: CASSDRSNQPQHF
d_gene: TRBD1; j_gene: TRBJ1-5; v_gene: TRBV7-9; abundance: once; CDR3nt: TGTGCCAGCAGCAGGCAGGGGGACGGGCCCCAGCATTTT; CDR3aa: CASSRQGDGPQHF
d_gene: NA; j_gene: TRBJ2-1; v_gene: TRBV6-1; abundance: NA; CDR3nt: TGTGCCAGCAGTGATACTTACAATGAGCAGTTCTTC; CDR3aa: CASSDTYNEQFF
d_gene: NA; j_gene: TRBJ2-7; v_gene: TRBV5-4; abundance: NA; CDR3nt: TGTGCCAGCAGCCAGGGTGGATCGGGACTCTCCTACGAGCAGTACTTC; CDR3aa: CASSQGGSGLSYEQYF
d_gene: NA; j_gene: TRBJ1-2; v_gene: TRBV21-1; abundance: once; CDR3nt: TGTGCCAGCAGCAAGGGGTCAGGACAGGGTACATTTAACTATGGCTACACCTTC; CDR3aa: CASSKGSGQGTFNYGYTF
d_gene: NA; j_gene: TRBJ2-7; v_gene: TRBV7-8; abundance: NA; CDR3nt: TGTGCCAGCAGCCCCGCAGGGGTTTGGACCTACGAGCAGTACTTC; CDR3aa: CASSPAGVWTYEQYF
d_gene: NA; j_gene: TRBJ2-7; v_gene: TRBV27; abundance: NA; CDR3nt: TGTGCCAGCAGTTTAGGGCAGGTCTTCTCCTACGAGCAGTACTTC; CDR3aa: CASSLGQVFSYEQYF
d_gene: NA; j_gene: TRBJ2-1; v_gene: TRBV5-1; abundance: NA; CDR3nt: TGCGCCAGCAGCTTGCCGGGGTATGAGCAGTTCTTC; CDR3aa: CASSLPGYEQFF
d_gene: NA; j_gene: TRBJ2-3; v_gene: TRBV2; abundance: few; CDR3nt: TGTGCCAGCAGTGACAGACTAGTCTCCACAGATACGCAGTATTTT; CDR3aa: CASSDRLVSTDTQYF